This record looks at one T cell receptor (beta chain) sequence and its context. As originally analysed: For nucleated cells, counts were estimated from reference gene primer amplification. Only in-frame clones appear in the TCRdb table, and some are missing; sequencing was by immunoSEQ multiplex PCR. That table furnishes V, J and clone size, whereas the DNA furnished D and trimming. This sample has 200,000 to 250,000 clones; 70% to 90% occur once, and the top ten carry 9.5% to 15%. These data belong to a study of blood T cell repertoires in COVID-19. For the study at large: Both acute and convalescent COVID-19 samples were obtained from the United States, Italy and Spain. Nucleic acid was either cDNA or gDNA, and it came from T cells, B-cell-depleted T cells, or PBMCs.

Germline trimming cut 2 bases from V and 1 base from J; bases unmatched to any gene: 3. CDR3 length: 15 amino acids. Germline values: CDR1 GTSNPN, CDR2 SVGIG (reference sequence). J is TRBJ1-5 and V is TRBV30, with 9 nucleotides matching TRBD1. The clonotype comes from a woman between 18 and 30 years old who had recovered from COVID-19. Sequencing input: peripheral blood. CDR3 sequence: CAWSLGQGSNQPQHF. CDR3 nucleotides: TGTGCCTGGAGTTTGGGACAGGGAAGCAATCAGCCCCAGCATTTT.